These T cell receptor beta chains were read from a single sample in a study of blood T cell repertoires in COVID-19. The data were produced by immunoSEQ multiplex PCR, yet TCRdb's version contains in-frame clones alone and is incomplete. The table includes about 140,000 clones, approximately 85% detected once. Material: peripheral blood. The source of these receptors is a man aged 45-60 years with acute or convalescent COVID-19. Both conserved end residues are trimmed from each CDR3.

v_call	cdr3_aa
TRBV14	ASSYARTGFDTGELF
TRBV14	ASSPSYLAGVTDTQY
TRBV3-1/TRBV3-2	ASSQYPPLSGGSSYEQY
TRBV9	ASSAAGTGLTDTQY
TRBV28	ASSLGQGNQPQH
TRBV27	ASSPDRGTDTQY
TRBV7-6	ASSPGQGGEKLF
TRBV15	ATSRSGVGVIPGNTIY
TRBV6-5	ASSYLTGGVYEQY
TRBV5-8	ASSPDRGLNT
TRBV29-1	SVSSSGGGTGTQY
TRBV19	ASSFGTENQPQH
TRBV10-2	ASNLAANTGELF
TRBV5-1	ASSRTSGESTQY
TRBV11-3	ASSKGVRGEKLF
TRBV6-5	ASSRGTGRNTEAF
TRBV10-1	ASSESSGGKSEAF
TRBV7-9	ASSSGTNNYGYT
TRBV28	ASSLLQSLFNEQF
TRBV7-6	ASSHSGRGTGELF
TRBV28	ASSLGPPRRSSYEQY
TRBV28	ASSTRQGYGEQY
TRBV7-8	ASSLQDYDSYNEQF